The 15 T cell receptor beta chains below were found in one sample sequenced in a study of blood T cell repertoires in COVID-19 (dated by TCRdb to between 2020 and 2021). The library was obtained by the immunoSEQ multiplex PCR assay. TCRdb took this table from immuneACCESS and kept in-frame rearrangements with V and J called. Such tables lack part of the clones; where checked against another copy, unresolved V genes explain under half of the gap, and the rest is unexplained. The sample yields a few hundred thousand clones; 87% were counted once. The ten top clones hold 2.2% of the sample. Input material: peripheral blood. These TCRs come from a woman aged 50 to 60 who had recovered from COVID-19.

The V and J genes are TRBV10-3 and TRBJ1-2; TRBD1 is a possible D gene (6 bases). Trimming removed 8 bases from V and 2 bases from J, with 15 bases in between. Germline V lookup: CDR1 ENHRY, CDR2 SYGVKD. The CDR3 runs 14 residues. The CDR3 sequence: CAISQGRGNYGYTF. The CDR3 nucleotides read TGTGCCATCTCCCAGGGGCGAGGGAACTATGGCTACACCTTC.

This clone was seen only a few times. The chain employs TRBV5-6 and TRBJ2-7; TRBD1 agrees at 7 bases. Trimming removed 1 base from V and 6 bases from J; junction bases left unmatched: 10. Germline lookup yields CDR1 SGHDT and CDR2 YYEEEE. CDR3 size: 15 residues. The CDR3 here is CASSLLSGGLGEQYF. The CDR3 DNA reads as TGTGCCAGCAGCTTGTTGTCAGGGGGATTAGGCGAGCAGTACTTC. Combining the CDR3 with reference TRBV5-6 and TRBJ2-7 gives the whole variable domain DAGVTQSPTHLIKTRGQQVTLRCSPKSGHDTVSWYQQALGQGPQFIFQYYEEEERQRGNFPDRFSGHQFPNYSSELNVNALLLGDSALYLCASSLLSGGLGEQYFGPGTRLTVT.

The CDR3 nucleotides are TGCAGTGCTAGTTCTCCTAGCGGGGGAAACTACGAGCAGTACTTC. Amino acids: CSASSPSGGNYEQYF. The chain uses TRBV20-1 and TRBJ2-7; 10 bases agree with TRBD2. Germline values: CDR1 DFQATT, CDR2 SNEGSKA (reference sequence). The CDR3 runs 15 residues. The V and J ends lost 3 bases and 3 bases, in that order; junction bases with no gene match: 8.

V gene TRBV7-2 combines with J gene TRBJ2-2; D remains unclear. CDR1 is SGHTA and CDR2 is FQGNSA in the germline V gene. The CDR3 covers 14 residues. The V end was cut by 5 bases, the J end by 1 base, with 8 bases between. The CDR3 DNA reads as TGTGCCAGCAGCCAACAGAGGAACACCGGGGAGCTGTTTTTT. As protein: CASSQQRNTGELFF.

The chain combines TRBV7-2 with TRBJ1-1; D is perhaps TRBD1 (6 bases). Trimming cost V 5 bases and J 10 bases, with 23 bases left between them. The CDR3 consists of 15 residues. Germline CDR1 and CDR2: SGHTA and FQGNSA. The CDR3: CASSVGGQGQNVAFF. Here the CDR3 DNA reads TGTGCCAGCAGCGTAGGAGGGCAGGGGCAAAATGTAGCTTTCTTT.

The gene calls are TRBV5-1 and TRBJ2-6; a possible D gene is TRBD1 (5 bases). Germline V lookup: CDR1 SGHRS, CDR2 YFSETQ. The CDR3 covers 17 residues. V lost 3 bases and J lost 0, with 13 bases in between. The CDR3 DNA reads as TGCGCCAGCAGCTCGACCCGGACAAACTCTGGGGCCAACGTCCTGACTTTC. Translation: CASSSTRTNSGANVLTF.

The V and J genes are TRBV28 and TRBJ2-7; 10 nucleotides match TRBD2. Germline CDR1 reads MDHEN; CDR2 reads SYDVKM. This CDR3 spans 13 amino acids. V trimming: 7 bases; J trimming: 6 bases; junction bases outside the gene matches: 6. The CDR3 DNA sequence: TGTGCCAGCACTTGGACTAGCGGAACCGAGCAGTACTTC. Its protein is CASTWTSGTEQYF. The variable domain in full, with the rest retrieved from reference TRBV28 and TRBJ2-7, is DVKVTQSSRYLVKRTGEKVFLECVQDMDHENMFWYRQDPGLGLRLIYFSYDVKMKEKGDIPEGYSVSREKKERFSLILESASTNQTSMYLCASTWTSGTEQYFGPGTRLTVT.

The CDR3: CASSLTGTYEQYF. The CDR3, as DNA: TGTGCCAGTAGCCTGACTGGAACCTACGAGCAGTACTTC. The rearrangement links TRBV19 to TRBJ2-7, with D hard to call. The CDR3 totals 13 residues. V dropped 6 bases and J dropped 2 bases, with 11 bases sitting between them. CDR1 LNHDA and CDR2 SQIVND come from the germline V gene (reference sequence).

The genes are TRBV29-1 and TRBJ2-7, with 10 bases matching TRBD1. Per germline, CDR1 SQVTM and CDR2 ANQGSEA. This CDR3 has 13 amino acids. V was pared by 7 bases and J by 1 base, with 4 bases of the junction left unmatched. The chain's CDR3 is CSAGTGVSYEQYF. The DNA of the CDR3 is TGCAGCGCTGGGACAGGGGTTTCCTACGAGCAGTACTTC.

The J gene is TRBJ1-1, the V gene TRBV7-3, with no clear D. The CDR3 has 16 amino acids. The germline CDR1 and CDR2 sequences are SGHTA and FQGTGA. Trimming stripped 5 bases from V and 0 bases from J, with 16 bases between. The CDR3: CASSPAGSYMNTEAFF. CDR3 nucleotides: TGTGCCAGCAGCCCGGCGGGGTCCTATATGAACACTGAAGCTTTCTTT.

This clone was counted only a few times. The gene calls are TRBV6-2 or TRBV6-3 and TRBJ1-1, with D maybe TRBD1 (5 bases). Per germline, CDR1 MNHEY and CDR2 SVGEGT. Trimming removed 7 bases at V and 5 bases at J, with 17 bases between. This CDR3 comprises 14 residues. Here the CDR3 DNA reads TGTGCCAGCACCCCCTCGGGGGGTAAGACTGAAGCTTTCTTT. It specifies CASTPSGGKTEAFF.

V is TRBV29-1 and J is TRBJ2-7; TRBD2 might be the D (5 bases). Germline V lookup: CDR1 SQVTM, CDR2 ANQGSEA. The ends were cut back, 5 bases at V and 2 bases at J, with 7 bases in the middle. The CDR3 sequence is 11 residues long. CDR3 protein: CSVSGPYEQYF. Written as DNA, the CDR3 is TGCAGCGTTAGCGGTCCCTACGAGCAGTACTTC.

V gene TRBV30 combines with J gene TRBJ2-7; 8 bases align to TRBD2. Germline V gene lookup returns CDR1 GTSNPN and CDR2 SVGIG (reference sequence). V trimming: 6 bases; J trimming: 3 bases; junction bases outside the gene matches: 4. This CDR3 contains 12 residues. CDR3 in amino acids: CACDGGGYEQYF. The CDR3 DNA is TGTGCCTGCGACGGGGGGGGCTACGAGCAGTACTTC. Complete variable domain (other parts from reference TRBV30 and TRBJ2-7): SQTIHQWPATLVQPVGSPLSLECTVEGTSNPNLYWYRQAAGRGLQLLFYSVGIGQISSEVPQNLSASRPQDRQFILSSKKLLLSDSGFYLCACDGGGYEQYFGPGTRLTVT.

The chain uses TRBV19 and TRBJ2-2, with D possibly TRBD1 on 5 matching bases. The V end was cut by 0 bases, the J end by 3 bases, with 17 bases between. This CDR3 is 18 amino acids long. CDR1 is LNHDA and CDR2 is SQIVND in the germline V gene (reference sequence). CDR3 nucleotides: TGTGCCAGTAGTATAGACCCTAACCAGGGTTGGTACACCGGGGAGCTGTTTTTT. Amino acids: CASSIDPNQGWYTGELFF.

This clone is a singleton in its sample. This chain joins TRBV14 and TRBJ2-7, with D maybe TRBD2 (5 bases). V was cut by 1 base and J by 2 bases, with 9 bases left in between. Germline V gene lookup returns CDR1 SGHDN and CDR2 FVKESK. The CDR3 length is 14 residues. CDR3 in amino acids: CASSQVDGTYEQYF. The CDR3 bases are TGTGCCAGCAGCCAAGTGGACGGGACCTACGAGCAGTACTTC. Based on the CDR3 plus reference TRBV14 and TRBJ2-7, the full variable domain is EAGVTQFPSHSVIEKGQTVTLRCDPISGHDNLYWYRRVMGKEIKFLLHFVKESKQDESGMPNNRFLAERTGGTYSTLKVQPAELEDSGVYFCASSQVDGTYEQYFGPGTRLTVT.